These 25 T cell receptor beta chains were all obtained from the same sample, sequenced in a study of breast tumors, draining lymph nodes, adjacent tissues. Axillary draining lymph nodes of breast cancer patients supplied the node samples. TCRdb ran MiXCR on the multiplex PCR reads and lists one entry per CDR3 protein. The sample carries about 100,000 distinct CDR3 sequences, approximately 22% recorded once. The sample taken for sequencing was axillary lymph node tissue. These receptor sequences come from a female donor with breast cancer. Some clones in this sample may be carry-over from other donors' samples.

V gene TRBV19 combines with J gene TRBJ2-2; TRBD1 matches 8 bases. V shed 5 bases, J shed 14 bases, and the junction held 4 bases outside the gene matches. The CDR3 loop spans 11 amino acids. CDR1 is LNHDA and CDR2 is SQIVND in the germline V gene (reference sequence). CDR3 nucleotide sequence: TGTGCCAGTAGTTTTGGACAGGGTCTGTTTTTT. Its protein product is CASSFGQGLFF.

This clonotype was found many times. The chain couples TRBV12-3 or TRBV12-4 to TRBJ2-7, with TRBD2 identical over 7 bases. The J segment lost 3 bases and the V segment lost 6 bases, leaving 5 bases of the junction unmatched. This CDR3 has 13 amino acids. CDR3 amino acids: CASRLGGGYEQYF. The CDR3 nucleotides are TGTGCCAGCAGGCTGGGCGGGGGCTACGAGCAGTACTTC.

This clonotype was recorded at least ten times. The chain joins TRBV20-1 to TRBJ1-2, with 7 bases fitting TRBD1. Looked up from germline, CDR1 is DFQATT and CDR2 is SNEGSKA (reference sequence). The CDR3 consists of 11 residues. The CDR3 loop is CSGDRNYGYTF. CDR3 DNA sequence: TGCAGCGGGGACAGAAACTATGGCTACACCTTC.

This clonotype has at least ten counts. V is TRBV7-9 and J is TRBJ1-6, with unresolved D. The length of the CDR3 is 12 residues. Trimming shortened V by 1 base and J by 9 bases, and 4 bases separated the two germline ends. The V gene's germline CDR1 is SEHNR and CDR2 FQNEAQ (reference sequence). In nucleotides, the CDR3 is TGTGCCAGCAGCTTAGGGGGTTCACCCCTCCACTTT. This codes for CASSLGGSPLHF.

Note on this clonotype: This may be a read error: a much more frequent sequence differs by one nucleotide. The rearrangement uses TRBV5-1 and TRBJ1-4; D remains unclear. The CDR3 runs 15 residues. Per the germline V gene, CDR1 is SGHRS and CDR2 is YFSETQ. V was clipped by 4 bases and J by 12 bases, with 22 bases between them. The CDR3 protein is CASSPDPAMLEELFF. In DNA form, the CDR3 reads TGCGCCAGCAGCCCGGACCCGGCTATGCTGGAAGAACTGTTTTTT.

This clonotype showed up many times. The genes are TRBV10-3 and TRBJ1-6; D is unclear. V was shortened by 6 bases and J by 5 bases, with 11 bases between the two germline ends. This CDR3 spans 14 amino acids. Per germline, CDR1 ENHRY and CDR2 SYGVKD. The chain's CDR3 is CAIRTATNNSPLHF. The DNA for the CDR3 is TGTGCCATCAGAACCGCTACCAATAATTCACCCCTCCACTTT.

This clonotype was picked up a small number of times. The chain employs TRBV28 and TRBJ1-2; D is uncertain. V lost 6 bases to trimming and J lost 5 bases, with 13 bases between them. The germline CDR1 and CDR2 sequences are MDHEN and SYDVKM. The CDR3 loop spans 13 amino acids. CDR3 bases: TGTGCCAGCAGCCCTCTCGGGATATATGGCTACACCTTC. The encoded protein is CASSPLGIYGYTF.

In this sample, this clonotype turned up many times. The V call is TRBV19, the J call TRBJ2-1, with D perhaps given as TRBD1 or TRBD2 (5 bases each). This CDR3 contains 18 residues. Germline V CDR1 and CDR2: LNHDA, SQIVND (reference sequence). Deletions cut 7 bases from V and 4 bases from J, with 26 bases between. The CDR3 bases are TGTGCCAGTACCTTCCTTACCTACCGGGACGAGGAGTACAATGAGCAGTTCTTC. The encoded protein is CASTFLTYRDEEYNEQFF.

The table lists this clonotype with many counts. The chain joins TRBV11-2 to TRBJ2-7; 8 bases agree with TRBD2. Germline assignment: CDR1 SGHAT and CDR2 FQNNGV. V was clipped by 5 bases and J by 6 bases; unmatched bases: 12. This CDR3 comprises 15 residues. The CDR3 spells CASSQLKSGSREQYF. In nucleotides, the CDR3 is TGTGCCAGCAGCCAACTTAAGAGCGGGAGTCGCGAGCAGTACTTC.

This clonotype was detected many times. The chain recombines TRBV5-5 with TRBJ1-2; 8 bases align to TRBD1. V was pared by 4 bases and J by 4 bases, with 12 bases of the junction left unmatched. This CDR3 has 16 amino acids. In germline, CDR1 is SGHKS, CDR2 YYEKEE (reference sequence). This CDR3 is CASSIGPQGGVYGYTF. DNA for the CDR3: TGTGCCAGCAGCATAGGGCCACAGGGGGGGGTCTATGGCTACACCTTC.

This clonotype was seen many times. The chain combines TRBV6-5 with TRBJ2-3; D is possibly TRBD2 (5 bases). The V and J ends lost 2 bases and 0 bases respectively, with 9 bases between them. The CDR3 runs 15 residues. Germline V lookup: CDR1 MNHEY, CDR2 SVGAGI. This CDR3 is CASSYDWTSTDTQYF. The CDR3 DNA reads TGTGCCAGCAGTTACGACTGGACTAGCACAGATACGCAGTATTTT.

This clonotype was counted ten times or more. V and J are TRBV6-1 and TRBJ2-1, with 13 bases identical to TRBD2. The CDR3 runs 15 residues. Trimming took 6 bases from V and 7 from J; bases not matched to a gene: 6. Germline CDR1 MNHNS, CDR2 SASEGT. The DNA for the CDR3 is TGTGCCAGCAGAGAGGGACTAGCGGGAAAGAATGAGCAGTTCTTC. Translation gives CASREGLAGKNEQFF.

At least ten counts were recorded for this clonotype. CDR3 in amino acids: CSAGGQGDTQYF. The CDR3 nucleotides are TGCAGTGCTGGCGGACAGGGGGATACGCAGTATTTT. This chain links TRBV20-1 with TRBJ2-3; 9 bases map to TRBD1. CDR1 is DFQATT, CDR2 SNEGSKA, per germline (reference sequence). J lost 6 bases, V lost 5 bases, and 3 bases had no gene match. The CDR3 runs 12 residues.

There are many counts of this clonotype. The chain combines TRBV4-1 with TRBJ1-2; D is unresolved. The V end lost 2 bases, the J end lost 4 bases, and 8 bases lay between the germline ends. There are 13 residues in the CDR3. The germline gives CDR1 MGHRA, CDR2 YSYEKL. The CDR3 DNA is TGCGCCAGCAGCCAAATGGGTCTCTATGGCTACACCTTC. Translation gives CASSQMGLYGYTF.

Comments on this clonotype: A much larger clone sits a single nucleotide away, making a read error possible. The conserved final phenylalanine or tryptophan is absent from the CDR3, which likely points to a read error. The V call is TRBV9, the J call TRBJ1-2; no clear D gene. CDR1 and CDR2 from the germline V gene are SGDLS and YYNGEE. V was shortened by 4 bases and J by 0 bases, with 16 bases between the two germline ends. This CDR3 contains 16 residues. The CDR3 region has the DNA TGTGCCAGCAGCATGTCGATCGGGGATACTAACTATGGCTACACCTCC. It yields the protein CASSMSIGDTNYGYTS.

This clonotype was picked up many times. This sequence joins TRBV6-6 and TRBJ2-1; tentative D call: TRBD1 (5 bases). In germline, CDR1 is MNHNY, CDR2 SVGAGI (reference sequence). V gave up 3 bases and J gave up 5 bases, with 14 bases separating them. The CDR3 spans 15 residues. The CDR3 coding sequence is TGTGCCAGCAGTTATATCGCAGGGTCCCACAATGAGCAGTTCTTC. It codes for CASSYIAGSHNEQFF.

As concerns this clonotype: A much larger clone differs from this one at a single base, so this may be a read error. The chain's CDR3 is CASSSQGDPVRYTF. The CDR3 DNA reads as TGTGCCAGCAGTTCCCAAGGGGACCCTGTCCGCTACACCTTC. The V gene is TRBV12-3 or TRBV12-4, the J gene TRBJ1-2, with TRBD1 as a possible D gene (5 bases). This CDR3 is built from 14 residues. V shed 4 bases and J shed 9 bases, with 18 bases lying between them.

The table lists this clonotype with a few counts. V usage is TRBV13 and J usage is TRBJ2-4; D is possibly TRBD1 or TRBD2 (5 bases each). The germline gives CDR1 PRHDT, CDR2 FYEKMQ (reference sequence). Trimming shortened V by 0 bases and J by 5 bases, and 11 bases separated the two germline ends. The CDR3 has 15 amino acids. CDR3 sequence reads: CASSLGATAENIQYF. CDR3 nucleotides: TGTGCCAGCAGCTTAGGGGCGACAGCGGAAAACATTCAGTACTTC.

At least ten counts were recorded for this clonotype. The chain carries TRBV5-4 and TRBJ2-7; D gene ambiguous. Germline-derived CDR1 and CDR2 are SGHNT and YYREEE (reference sequence). CDR3 size: 15 residues. The V gene lost 2 bases and the J gene lost 2 bases, with 14 bases spanning the gap. CDR3 DNA sequence: TGTGCCAGCAGCTTAGGTGTCTTCGCGACCTACGAGCAGTACTTC. It is translated as CASSLGVFATYEQYF.

In regard to this clonotype: This may stem from a read error, because a much larger clone lies one nucleotide away. The chain joins TRBV2 to TRBJ2-3; 13 bases line up with TRBD2. Germline CDR1 and CDR2: SNHLY and FYNNEI. V trimming: 4 bases; J trimming: 4 bases; junction bases outside the gene matches: 5. CDR3 length equals 16 residues. For the CDR3, the DNA is TGTGCCAGCAGTGGGGGACTAGCGGGGCGCGCAGATACGCAGTATTTT. It specifies CASSGGLAGRADTQYF.

V is TRBV7-9 and J is TRBJ1-1; 7 bases fit TRBD1. Germline loops: CDR1 SEHNR, CDR2 FQNEAQ (reference sequence). V lost 5 bases and J lost 6; bases outside the gene matches: 6. CDR3 size: 13 residues. The CDR3 here is CASSPQGVSEAFF. As DNA, the CDR3 is TGTGCCAGCAGCCCTCAGGGGGTCTCTGAAGCTTTCTTT.

This clonotype was detected ten times or more. CDR3 in amino acids: CASSLTSGGAYEQYF. CDR3 nucleotide sequence: TGTGCCAGCAGCCTTACTAGCGGGGGGGCCTACGAGCAGTACTTC. The V and J genes are TRBV7-2 and TRBJ2-7, with TRBD2 matching 13 bases. The CDR3 runs to 15 residues. After removal of 5 bases from V and 2 bases from J, the junction contained 3 bases not matched to a gene. In germline, CDR1 is SGHTA, CDR2 FQGNSA.

The chain joins TRBV27 to TRBJ2-6; 12 bases align to TRBD1. The CDR3 runs 20 residues. V lost 0 bases, J lost 2 bases, and 8 bases stayed unmatched. Germline-derived CDR1 and CDR2 are MNHEY and SMNVEV (reference sequence). CDR3: CASSLSFGGQGAPGANVLTF. For the CDR3, the DNA is TGTGCCAGCAGTTTATCATTCGGGGGACAGGGGGCGCCTGGGGCCAACGTCCTGACTTTC.

About this clonotype: A much larger clone lies one base from this, so it may be a read error. The chain couples TRBV6-5 to TRBJ1-2; D gene unclear. V was shortened by 6 bases and J by 4 bases, with 18 bases between the two germline ends. This CDR3 has 15 residues. CDR1 is MNHEY, CDR2 SVGAGI, per germline. The CDR3 nucleotides are TGTGCCAGCAGCCCCATGAGGTGGTTAGGCTATGGCTACACCTTC. This translates into CASSPMRWLGYGYTF.

This clonotype was counted at least ten times. The chain carries TRBV9 and TRBJ2-7, with 15 bases lining up with TRBD2. V lost 9 bases, J lost 3 bases, and 4 bases stayed unmatched. Germline V gene data show CDR1 as SGDLS and CDR2 as YYNGEE. This CDR3 is 14 amino acids long. This chain's CDR3 is CATAGLAGGYEQYF. The CDR3 DNA follows: TGTGCCACAGCGGGACTAGCGGGAGGCTACGAGCAGTACTTC.